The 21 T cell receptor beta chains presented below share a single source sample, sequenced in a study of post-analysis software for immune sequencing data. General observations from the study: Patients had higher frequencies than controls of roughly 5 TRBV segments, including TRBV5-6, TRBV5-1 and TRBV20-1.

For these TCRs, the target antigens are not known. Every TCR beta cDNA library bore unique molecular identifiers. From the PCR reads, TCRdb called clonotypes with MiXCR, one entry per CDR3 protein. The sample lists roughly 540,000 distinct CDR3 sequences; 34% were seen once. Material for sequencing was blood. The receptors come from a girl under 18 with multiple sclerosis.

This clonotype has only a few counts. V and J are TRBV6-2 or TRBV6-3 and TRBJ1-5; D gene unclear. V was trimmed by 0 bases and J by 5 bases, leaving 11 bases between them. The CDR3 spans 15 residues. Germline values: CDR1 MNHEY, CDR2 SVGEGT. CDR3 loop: CASSYSRVLDQPQHF. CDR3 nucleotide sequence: TGTGCCAGCAGTTACTCGCGGGTTCTGGATCAGCCCCAGCATTTT.

The CDR3 reads CASSPQRQEDTDTQYF. CDR3 in DNA: TGTGCCAGCAGCCCACAGAGACAGGAGGACACAGATACGCAGTATTTT. The chain combines TRBV28 with TRBJ2-3; TRBD1 might be the D (6 bases). CDR1 is MDHEN and CDR2 is SYDVKM in the germline V gene. Between the trimmed V and J ends, which lost 6 bases and 2 bases, there was a span of 18 bases. This CDR3 contains 16 residues.

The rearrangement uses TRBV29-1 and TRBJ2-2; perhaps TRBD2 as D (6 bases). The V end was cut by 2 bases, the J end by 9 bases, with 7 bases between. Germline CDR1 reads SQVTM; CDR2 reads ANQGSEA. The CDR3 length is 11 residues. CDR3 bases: TGCAGCGTTGAACGGGGGTGGGAGCTGTTTTTT. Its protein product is CSVERGWELFF.

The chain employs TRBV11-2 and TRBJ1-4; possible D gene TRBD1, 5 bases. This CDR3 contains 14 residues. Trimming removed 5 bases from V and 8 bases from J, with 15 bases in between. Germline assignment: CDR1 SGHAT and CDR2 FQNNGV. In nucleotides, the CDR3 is TGTGCCAGCAGCCCCGGGACGTTTCGAGAAAAACTGTTTTTT. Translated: CASSPGTFREKLFF.

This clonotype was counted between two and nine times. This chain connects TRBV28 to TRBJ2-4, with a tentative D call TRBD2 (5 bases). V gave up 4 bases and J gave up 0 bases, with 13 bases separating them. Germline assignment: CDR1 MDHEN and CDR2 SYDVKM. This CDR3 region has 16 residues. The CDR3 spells CASSWTLRGAKNIQYF. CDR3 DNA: TGTGCCAGCAGTTGGACGCTCCGGGGAGCCAAAAACATTCAGTACTTC.

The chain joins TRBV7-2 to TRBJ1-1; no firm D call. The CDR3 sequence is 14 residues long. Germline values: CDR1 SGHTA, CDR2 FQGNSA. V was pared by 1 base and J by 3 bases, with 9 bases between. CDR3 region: CASSLVVQDTEAFF. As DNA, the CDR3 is TGTGCCAGCAGCTTAGTAGTCCAGGACACTGAAGCTTTCTTT.

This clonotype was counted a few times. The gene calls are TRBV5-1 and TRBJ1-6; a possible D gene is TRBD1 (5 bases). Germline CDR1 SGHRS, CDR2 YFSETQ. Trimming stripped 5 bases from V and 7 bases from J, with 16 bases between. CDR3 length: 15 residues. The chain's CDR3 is CASRQAGTENSPLHF. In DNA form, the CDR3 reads TGCGCCAGCAGGCAAGCCGGGACGGAGAATTCACCCCTCCACTTT.

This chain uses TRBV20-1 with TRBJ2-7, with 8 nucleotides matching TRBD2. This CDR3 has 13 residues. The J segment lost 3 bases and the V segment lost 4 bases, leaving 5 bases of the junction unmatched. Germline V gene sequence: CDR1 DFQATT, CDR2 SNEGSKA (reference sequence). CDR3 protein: CSATGGADYEQYF. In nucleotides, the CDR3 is TGCAGTGCTACCGGGGGGGCCGACTACGAGCAGTACTTC.

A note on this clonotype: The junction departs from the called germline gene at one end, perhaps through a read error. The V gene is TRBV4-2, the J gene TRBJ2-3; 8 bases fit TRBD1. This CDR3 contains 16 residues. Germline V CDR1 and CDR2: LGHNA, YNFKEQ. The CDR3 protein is CASSQDSGQGTDMQYF. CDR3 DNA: TGTGCCAGCAGCCAAGATAGTGGACAGGGCACAGATATGCAGTATTTT.

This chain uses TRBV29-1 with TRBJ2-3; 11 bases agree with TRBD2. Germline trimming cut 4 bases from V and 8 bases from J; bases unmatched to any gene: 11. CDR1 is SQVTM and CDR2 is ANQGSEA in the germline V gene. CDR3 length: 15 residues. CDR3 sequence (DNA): TGCAGCGTTGGAACTAGCGGGGGACATCAAGGTACGCAGTATTTT. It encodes CSVGTSGGHQGTQYF.

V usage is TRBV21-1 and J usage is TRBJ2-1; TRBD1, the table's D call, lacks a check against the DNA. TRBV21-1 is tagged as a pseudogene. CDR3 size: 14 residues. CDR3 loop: CASSISGGGGEQFF. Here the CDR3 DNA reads TGTGCCAGCAGCATCTCGGGGGGCGGCGGTGAGCAGTTCTTC.

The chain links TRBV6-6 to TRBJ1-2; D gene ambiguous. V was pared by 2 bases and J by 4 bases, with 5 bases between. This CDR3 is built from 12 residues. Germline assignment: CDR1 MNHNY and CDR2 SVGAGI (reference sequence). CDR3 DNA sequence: TGTGCCAGCAGTTACGACACCTATGGCTACACCTTC. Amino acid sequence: CASSYDTYGYTF.

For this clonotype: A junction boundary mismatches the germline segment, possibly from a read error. In nucleotides, the CDR3 is TGTGTCAGCTCACCGGGACAGGGCCTTCAGTACTTC. It is translated as CVSSPGQGLQYF. The gene calls are TRBV18 and TRBJ2-5, with 9 bases matching TRBD1. The CDR3 sequence is 12 residues long. In germline, CDR1 is KGHSH, CDR2 LQKENI.

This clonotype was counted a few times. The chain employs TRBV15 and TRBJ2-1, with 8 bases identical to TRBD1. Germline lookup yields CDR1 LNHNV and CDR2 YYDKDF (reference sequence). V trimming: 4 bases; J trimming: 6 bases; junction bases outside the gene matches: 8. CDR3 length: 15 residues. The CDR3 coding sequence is TGTGCCACCAGCAACGCCGTACAGGGGGGCAATGAGCAGTTCTTC. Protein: CATSNAVQGGNEQFF.

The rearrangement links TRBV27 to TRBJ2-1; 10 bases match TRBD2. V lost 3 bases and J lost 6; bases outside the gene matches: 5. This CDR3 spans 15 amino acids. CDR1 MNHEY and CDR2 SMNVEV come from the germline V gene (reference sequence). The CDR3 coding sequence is TGTGCCAGCAGTTTCCGTCTAGCGGGGGCCAATGAGCAGTTCTTC. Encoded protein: CASSFRLAGANEQFF.

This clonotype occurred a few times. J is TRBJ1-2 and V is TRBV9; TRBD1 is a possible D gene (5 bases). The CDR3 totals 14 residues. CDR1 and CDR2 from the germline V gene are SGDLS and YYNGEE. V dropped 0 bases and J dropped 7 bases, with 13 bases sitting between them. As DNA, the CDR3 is TGTGCCAGCAGCGTAGATCCAGGGACTGGTGGCTACACCTTC. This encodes CASSVDPGTGGYTF. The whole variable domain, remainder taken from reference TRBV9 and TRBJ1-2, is DSGVTQTPKHLITATGQRVTLRCSPRSGDLSVYWYQQSLDQGLQFLIQYYNGEERAKGNILERFSAQQFPDLHSELNLSSLELGDSALYFCASSVDPGTGGYTFGSGTRLTVV.

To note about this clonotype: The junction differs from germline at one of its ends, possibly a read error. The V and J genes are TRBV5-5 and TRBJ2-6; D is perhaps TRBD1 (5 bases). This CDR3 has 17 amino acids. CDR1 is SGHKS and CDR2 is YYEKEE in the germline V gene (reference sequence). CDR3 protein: CASSPRHDGSGANVRTF. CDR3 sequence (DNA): TGTGCCAGCAGCCCGCGACACGACGGGTCTGGGGCCAACGTCCGGACTTTC.

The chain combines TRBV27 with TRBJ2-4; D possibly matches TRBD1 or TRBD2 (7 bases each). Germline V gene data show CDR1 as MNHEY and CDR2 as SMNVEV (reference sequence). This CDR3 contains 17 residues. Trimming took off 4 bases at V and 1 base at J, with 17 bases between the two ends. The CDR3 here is CASSSRQGGKAKNIQYF. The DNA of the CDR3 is TGTGCCAGCAGTTCCCGCCAGGGGGGGAAGGCCAAAAACATTCAGTACTTC.

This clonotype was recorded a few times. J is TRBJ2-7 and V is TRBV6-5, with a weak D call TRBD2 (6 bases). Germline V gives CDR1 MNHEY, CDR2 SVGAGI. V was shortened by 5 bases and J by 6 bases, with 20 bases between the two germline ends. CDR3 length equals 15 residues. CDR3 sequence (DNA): TGTGCCAGCAGTCGCAGTGCGGGGATAAATTCCGAGCAGTACTTC. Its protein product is CASSRSAGINSEQYF.

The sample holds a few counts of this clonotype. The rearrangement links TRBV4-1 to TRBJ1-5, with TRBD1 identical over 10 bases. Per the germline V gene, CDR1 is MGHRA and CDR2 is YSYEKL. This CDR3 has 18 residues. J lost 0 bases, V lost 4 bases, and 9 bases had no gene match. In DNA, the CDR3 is TGCGCCAGCAGCCCCCGGGACAGGGGCGATTATAGCAATCAGCCCCAGCATTTT. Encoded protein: CASSPRDRGDYSNQPQHF.

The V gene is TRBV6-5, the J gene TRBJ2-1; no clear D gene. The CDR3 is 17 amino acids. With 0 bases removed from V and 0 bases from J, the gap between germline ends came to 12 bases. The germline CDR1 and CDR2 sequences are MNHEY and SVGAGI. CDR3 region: CASSYSIPPSSYNEQFF. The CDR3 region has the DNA TGTGCCAGCAGTTACTCGATTCCTCCTAGCTCCTACAATGAGCAGTTCTTC.